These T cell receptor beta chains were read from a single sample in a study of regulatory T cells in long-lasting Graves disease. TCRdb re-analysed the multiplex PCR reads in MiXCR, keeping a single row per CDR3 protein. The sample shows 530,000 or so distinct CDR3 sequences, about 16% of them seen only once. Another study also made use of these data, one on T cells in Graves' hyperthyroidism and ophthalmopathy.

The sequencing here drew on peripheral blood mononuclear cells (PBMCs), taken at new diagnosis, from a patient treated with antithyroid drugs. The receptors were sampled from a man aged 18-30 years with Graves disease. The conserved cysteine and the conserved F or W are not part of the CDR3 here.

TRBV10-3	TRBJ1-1	AISTGTGNTGAF
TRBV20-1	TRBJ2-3	SASNAGDRTDTQY
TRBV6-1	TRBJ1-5	ASRLAGGVNQPQH
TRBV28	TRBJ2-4	ASSLNILTGVLAKNIQY
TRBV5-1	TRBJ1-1	ASSLGGTGRPEAF
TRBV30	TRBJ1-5	AWSVRGGGNNQPQH
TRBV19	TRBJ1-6	ASSIDDRGSPLH
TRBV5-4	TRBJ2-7	ASSLMEFQGDSY
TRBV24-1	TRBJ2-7	ATSDPREGLGEQY
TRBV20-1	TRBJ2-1	SAGDMSYNEQF
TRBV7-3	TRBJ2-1	ASSRPRSRGQF
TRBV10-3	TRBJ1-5	AISESPTGSNQPQH
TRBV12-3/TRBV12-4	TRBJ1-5	ASSFGNSNQPQH
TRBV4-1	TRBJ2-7	ASSQEKGSGLDSYEQY
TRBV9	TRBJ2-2	ASSVGGHENTGELF
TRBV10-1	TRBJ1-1	ASRGSSGTEAF
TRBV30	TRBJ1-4	AWSVKSAPEGEKLF
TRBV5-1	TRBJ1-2	ASTSSGAYGYT
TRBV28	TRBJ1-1	ASSPTADTEAF
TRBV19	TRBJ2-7	ASSISDDTYEQY
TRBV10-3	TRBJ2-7	AISGRTGDSYEQY
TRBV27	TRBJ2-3	ASSLRRGAGGTDTQY
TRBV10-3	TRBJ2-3	AISEASGSDKGTDTQY
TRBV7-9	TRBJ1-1	ASSLGTVTEAF
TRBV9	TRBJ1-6	ASSVGGDSYNSPLH
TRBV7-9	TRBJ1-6	ASSLVRARGNSPLH
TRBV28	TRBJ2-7	ASSLSRTQQY
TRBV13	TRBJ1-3	ASSQGLAELSSGNTIY
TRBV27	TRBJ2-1	APGVAGYNEQF
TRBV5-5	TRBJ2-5	ASIGVSETQY
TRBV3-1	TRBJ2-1	ASSPTQRGRLYNEQF
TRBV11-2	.	ASSKHLAGETQY
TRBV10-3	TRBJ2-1	ATIGTSGRANEQF
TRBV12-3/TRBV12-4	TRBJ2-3	ASRSLRVTDTQY
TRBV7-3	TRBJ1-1	ASRDRDRGENTEAF
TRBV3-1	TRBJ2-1	ASSRQTSGPSYNEQF
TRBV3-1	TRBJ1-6	ASSPTGISNSPLH
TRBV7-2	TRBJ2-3	ASSRDYADTQY
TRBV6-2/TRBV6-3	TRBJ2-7	ASNPGLALYEQY
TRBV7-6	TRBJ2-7	ASSEGTPGVYEQY
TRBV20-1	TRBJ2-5	SARQGPQETQY
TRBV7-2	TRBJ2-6	ASSVAGGAGANVLT
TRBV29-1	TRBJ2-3	SALSRGLYTDTQY
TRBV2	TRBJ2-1	ASSERGVVNYNEQF
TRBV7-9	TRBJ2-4	ASGRKGGAKNIQY
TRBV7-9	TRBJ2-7	ASSVTGLVQY
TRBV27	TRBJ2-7	ASSFGPNIAYEQY
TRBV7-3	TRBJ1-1	ASSLKWTEAF
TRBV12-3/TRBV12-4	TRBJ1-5	ASSLGQGHQPQH
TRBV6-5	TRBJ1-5	ASSYSRGDQPQH